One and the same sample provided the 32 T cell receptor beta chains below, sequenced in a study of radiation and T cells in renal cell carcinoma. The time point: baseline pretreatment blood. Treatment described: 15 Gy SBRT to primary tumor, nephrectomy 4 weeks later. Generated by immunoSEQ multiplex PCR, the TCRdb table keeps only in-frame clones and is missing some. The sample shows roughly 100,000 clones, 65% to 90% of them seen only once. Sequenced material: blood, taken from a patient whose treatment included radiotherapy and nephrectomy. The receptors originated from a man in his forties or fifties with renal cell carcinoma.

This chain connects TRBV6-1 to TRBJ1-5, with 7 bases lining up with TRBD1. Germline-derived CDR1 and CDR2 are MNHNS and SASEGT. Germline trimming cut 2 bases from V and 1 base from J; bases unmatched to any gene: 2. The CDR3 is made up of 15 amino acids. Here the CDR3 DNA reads TGTGCCAGCAGTGAATACAGGGGAAGCAATCAGCCCCAGCATTTT. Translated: CASSEYRGSNQPQHF.

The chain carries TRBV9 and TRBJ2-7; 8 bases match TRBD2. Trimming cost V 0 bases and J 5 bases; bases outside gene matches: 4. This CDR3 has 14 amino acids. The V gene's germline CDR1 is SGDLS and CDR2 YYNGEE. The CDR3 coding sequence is TGTGCCAGCAGCGTAGCTTCGGGAGGGAACGAGCAGTACTTC. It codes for CASSVASGGNEQYF.

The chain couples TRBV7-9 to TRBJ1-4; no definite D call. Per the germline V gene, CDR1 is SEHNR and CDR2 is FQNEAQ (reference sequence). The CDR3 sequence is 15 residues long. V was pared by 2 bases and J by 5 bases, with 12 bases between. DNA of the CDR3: TGTGCCAGCAGCTTAAGCGTTTCCGTGAATGAAAAACTGTTTTTT. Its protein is CASSLSVSVNEKLFF.

The CDR3 region has the DNA TGCGCCAGCGGACTAGCGGGAATTTCTGAGCAGTTCTTC. Its translation is CASGLAGISEQFF. The rearrangement uses TRBV10-2 and TRBJ2-1; 12 nucleotides line up with TRBD2. The CDR3 is made up of 13 amino acids. The trim removed 8 bases at V and 9 bases at J, leaving 5 bases unmatched. CDR1 and CDR2 from the germline V gene are WSHSY and SAAADI.

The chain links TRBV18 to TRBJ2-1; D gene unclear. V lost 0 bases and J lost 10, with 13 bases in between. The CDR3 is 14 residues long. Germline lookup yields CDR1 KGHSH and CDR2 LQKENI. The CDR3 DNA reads TGTGCCAGCTCACCACCTAGTACCCCGTGGGAGCAGTTCTTC. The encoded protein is CASSPPSTPWEQFF.

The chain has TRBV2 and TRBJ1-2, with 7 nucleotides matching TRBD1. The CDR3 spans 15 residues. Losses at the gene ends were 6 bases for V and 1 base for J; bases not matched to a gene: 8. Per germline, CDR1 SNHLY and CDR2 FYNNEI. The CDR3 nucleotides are TGTGCCAGCAGACTCCGGGACAGTTTTAACTATGGCTACACCTTC. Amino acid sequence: CASRLRDSFNYGYTF.

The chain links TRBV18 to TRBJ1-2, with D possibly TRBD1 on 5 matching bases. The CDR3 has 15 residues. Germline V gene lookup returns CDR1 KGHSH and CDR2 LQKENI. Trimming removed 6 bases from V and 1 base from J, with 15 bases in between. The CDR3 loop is CASSLGTAFNYGYTF. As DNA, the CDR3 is TGTGCCAGCTCCCTAGGGACGGCCTTTAACTATGGCTACACCTTC.

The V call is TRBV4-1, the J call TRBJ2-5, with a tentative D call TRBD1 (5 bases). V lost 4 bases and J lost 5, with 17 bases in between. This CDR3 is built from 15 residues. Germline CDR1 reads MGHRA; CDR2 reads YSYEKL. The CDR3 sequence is CASSPEGRAGETQYF. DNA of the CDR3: TGCGCCAGCAGCCCCGAAGGCCGGGCAGGGGAGACCCAGTACTTC.

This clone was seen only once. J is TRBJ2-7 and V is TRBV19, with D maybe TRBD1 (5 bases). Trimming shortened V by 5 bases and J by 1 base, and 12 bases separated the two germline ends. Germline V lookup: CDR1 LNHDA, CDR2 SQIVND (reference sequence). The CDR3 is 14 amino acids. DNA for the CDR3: TGTGCCAGTAGTCCGAGGCAGGGATCCTACGAGCAGTACTTC. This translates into CASSPRQGSYEQYF.

CDR3 region: CASSGSGRAHGELFF. The DNA for the CDR3 is TGTGCCAGCAGTGGGAGCGGGAGGGCCCACGGGGAGCTGTTTTTT. The rearrangement links TRBV2 to TRBJ2-2; 10 bases fit TRBD2. The V segment lost 4 bases and the J segment 7 bases; nucleotides outside the gene matches: 6. Germline-derived CDR1 and CDR2 are SNHLY and FYNNEI. The length of the CDR3 is 15 residues.

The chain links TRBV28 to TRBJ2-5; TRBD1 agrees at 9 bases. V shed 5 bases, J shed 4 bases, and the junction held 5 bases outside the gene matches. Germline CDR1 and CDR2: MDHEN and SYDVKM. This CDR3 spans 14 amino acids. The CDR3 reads CASSPRQGVETQYF. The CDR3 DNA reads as TGTGCCAGCAGTCCGAGACAGGGGGTAGAGACCCAGTACTTC. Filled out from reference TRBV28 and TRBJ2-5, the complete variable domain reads DVKVTQSSRYLVKRTGEKVFLECVQDMDHENMFWYRQDPGLGLRLIYFSYDVKMKEKGDIPEGYSVSREKKERFSLILESASTNQTSMYLCASSPRQGVETQYFGPGTRLLVL.

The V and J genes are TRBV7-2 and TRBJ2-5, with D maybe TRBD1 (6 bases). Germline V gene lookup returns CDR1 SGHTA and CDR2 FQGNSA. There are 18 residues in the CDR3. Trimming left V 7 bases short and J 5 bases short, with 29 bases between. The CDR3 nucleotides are TGTGCCAGCAACACCCCCAGGGGTTTTGGGACACCGGAGGAGACCCAGTACTTC. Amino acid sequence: CASNTPRGFGTPEETQYF.

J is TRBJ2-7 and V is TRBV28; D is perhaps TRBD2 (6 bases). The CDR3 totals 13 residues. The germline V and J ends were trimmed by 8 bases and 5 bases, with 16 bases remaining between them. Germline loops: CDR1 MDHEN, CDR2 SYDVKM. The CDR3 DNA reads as TGTGCCAGCTGTGGAGGGATGACCCACGAGCAGTACTTC. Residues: CASCGGMTHEQYF. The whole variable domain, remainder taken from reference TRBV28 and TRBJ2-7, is DVKVTQSSRYLVKRTGEKVFLECVQDMDHENMFWYRQDPGLGLRLIYFSYDVKMKEKGDIPEGYSVSREKKERFSLILESASTNQTSMYLCASCGGMTHEQYFGPGTRLTVT.

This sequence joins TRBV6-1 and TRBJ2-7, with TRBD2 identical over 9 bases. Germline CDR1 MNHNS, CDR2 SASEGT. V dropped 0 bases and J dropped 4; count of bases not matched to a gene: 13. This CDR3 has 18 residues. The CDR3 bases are TGTGCCAGCAGTGAAGCCTGGGGGGTAGCGGGAGCTAAATACGAGCAGTACTTC. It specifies CASSEAWGVAGAKYEQYF.

CDR3 amino acids: CASSGGGTEKLFF. CDR3 DNA sequence: TGCGCCAGCAGCGGCGGGGGCACTGAAAAACTGTTTTTT. The chain joins TRBV5-1 to TRBJ1-4; the D gene is possibly TRBD1 (6 bases). V was shortened by 4 bases and J by 7 bases, with 11 bases between the two germline ends. The germline V gene has CDR1 SGHRS and CDR2 YFSETQ. There are 13 residues in the CDR3.

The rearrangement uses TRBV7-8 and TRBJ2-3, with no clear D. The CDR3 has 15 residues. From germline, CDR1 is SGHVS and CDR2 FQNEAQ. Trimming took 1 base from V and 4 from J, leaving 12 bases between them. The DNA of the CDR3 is TGTGCCAGCAGCTTAGTTGGTCAGTCATCAGATACGCAGTATTTT. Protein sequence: CASSLVGQSSDTQYF.

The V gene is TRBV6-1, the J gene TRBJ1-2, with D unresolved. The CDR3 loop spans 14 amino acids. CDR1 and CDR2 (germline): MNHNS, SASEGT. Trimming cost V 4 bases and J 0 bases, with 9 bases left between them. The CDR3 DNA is TGTGCCAGCAGTGTGGGAGTGACTAACTATGGCTACACCTTC. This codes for CASSVGVTNYGYTF.

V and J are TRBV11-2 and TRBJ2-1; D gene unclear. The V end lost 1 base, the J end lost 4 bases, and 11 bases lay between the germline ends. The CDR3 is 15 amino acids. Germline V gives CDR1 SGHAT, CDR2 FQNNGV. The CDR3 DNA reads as TGTGCCAGCAGCTTAGTTCTAGATACATACAATGAGCAGTTCTTC. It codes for CASSLVLDTYNEQFF.

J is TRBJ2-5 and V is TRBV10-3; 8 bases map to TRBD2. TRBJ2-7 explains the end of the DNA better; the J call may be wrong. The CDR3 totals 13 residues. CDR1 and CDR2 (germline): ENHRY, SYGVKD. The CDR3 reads CAINSGIYDEQYF. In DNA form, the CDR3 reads TGTGCCATCAATAGCGGGATTTACGACGAGCAGTACTTC.

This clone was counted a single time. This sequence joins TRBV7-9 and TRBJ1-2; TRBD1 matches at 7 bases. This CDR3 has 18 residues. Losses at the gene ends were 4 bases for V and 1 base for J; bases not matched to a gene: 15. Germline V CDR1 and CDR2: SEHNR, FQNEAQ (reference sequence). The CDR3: CASSSSLLQGTYNYGYTF. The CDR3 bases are TGTGCCAGCAGCTCGTCGTTGCTACAGGGGACTTATAACTATGGCTACACCTTC.

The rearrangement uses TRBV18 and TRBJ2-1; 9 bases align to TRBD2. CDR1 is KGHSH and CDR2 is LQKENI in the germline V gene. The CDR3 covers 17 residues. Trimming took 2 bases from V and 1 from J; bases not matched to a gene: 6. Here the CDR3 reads CASSPKLAGLSYNEQFF. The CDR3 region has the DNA TGTGCCAGCTCACCAAAACTAGCGGGTTTATCCTACAATGAGCAGTTCTTC.

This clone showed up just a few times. The CDR3 DNA reads TGTGCCAGCACTGCTACCTACGAGCAGTACTTC. Protein product: CASTATYEQYF. The rearrangement links TRBV7-9 to TRBJ2-7; D unresolved. Germline V lookup: CDR1 SEHNR, CDR2 FQNEAQ (reference sequence). V lost 7 bases to trimming and J lost 2 bases, with 6 bases between them. The CDR3 consists of 11 residues.

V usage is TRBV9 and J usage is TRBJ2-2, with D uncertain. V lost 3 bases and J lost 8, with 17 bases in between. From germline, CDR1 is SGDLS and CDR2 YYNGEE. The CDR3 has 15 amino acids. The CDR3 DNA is TGTGCCAGCAGCGGAGCTGACCCCAAAGGTGGGGAGCTGTTTTTT. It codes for CASSGADPKGGELFF.

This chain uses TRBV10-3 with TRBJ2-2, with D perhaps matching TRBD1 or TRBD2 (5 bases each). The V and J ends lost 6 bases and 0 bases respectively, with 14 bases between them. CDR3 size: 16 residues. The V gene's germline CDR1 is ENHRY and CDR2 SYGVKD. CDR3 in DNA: TGTGCCATCAGCTGGGACGGTTCGGCGAACACCGGGGAGCTGTTTTTT. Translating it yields CAISWDGSANTGELFF.

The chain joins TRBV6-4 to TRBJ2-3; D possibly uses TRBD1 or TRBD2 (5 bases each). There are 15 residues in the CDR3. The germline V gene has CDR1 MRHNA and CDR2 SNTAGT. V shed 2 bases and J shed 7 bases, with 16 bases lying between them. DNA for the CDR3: TGTGCCAGCAGTGACGTGGGGACCTTACCCTATACGCAGTATTTT. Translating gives CASSDVGTLPYTQYF.

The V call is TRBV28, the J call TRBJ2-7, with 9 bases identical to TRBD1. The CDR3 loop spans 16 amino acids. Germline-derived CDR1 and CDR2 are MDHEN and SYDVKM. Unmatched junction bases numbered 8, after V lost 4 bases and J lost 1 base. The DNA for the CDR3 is TGTGCCAGCAGTTGGGATGCGGGACAGGGTTCCTACGAGCAGTACTTC. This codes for CASSWDAGQGSYEQYF.

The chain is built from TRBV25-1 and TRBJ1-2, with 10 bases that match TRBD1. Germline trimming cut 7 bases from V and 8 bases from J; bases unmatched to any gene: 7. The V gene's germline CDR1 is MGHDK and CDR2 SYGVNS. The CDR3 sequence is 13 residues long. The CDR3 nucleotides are TGTGCCAGCAATGAGGGACAGGGGTGGGGCTACACCTTC. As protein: CASNEGQGWGYTF.

CDR3: CASSPQGPNTGELFF. Written as DNA, the CDR3 is TGTGCCAGCTCACCACAGGGGCCGAACACCGGGGAGCTGTTTTTT. The gene calls are TRBV18 and TRBJ2-2; maybe TRBD1 (5 bases). V was shortened by 1 base and J by 0 bases, with 6 bases between the two germline ends. The CDR3 contains 15 residues. Germline V CDR1 and CDR2: KGHSH, LQKENI.

The DNA for the CDR3 is TGTGCCAGCTCACCACGAACAGTCGACTCTGGAAACACCATATATTTT. Translated, it gives CASSPRTVDSGNTIYF. The V call is TRBV18, the J call TRBJ1-3; D gene uncertain. V was shortened by 1 base and J by 0 bases, with 10 bases between the two germline ends. This CDR3 has 16 residues. Looked up from germline, CDR1 is KGHSH and CDR2 is LQKENI.

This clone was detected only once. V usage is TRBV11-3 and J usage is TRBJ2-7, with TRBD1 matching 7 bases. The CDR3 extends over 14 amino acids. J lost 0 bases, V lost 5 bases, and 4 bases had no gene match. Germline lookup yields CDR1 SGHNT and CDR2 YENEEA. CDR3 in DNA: TGTGCCAGCAGCCCGGGACAGAGCTCCTACGAGCAGTACTTC. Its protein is CASSPGQSSYEQYF.

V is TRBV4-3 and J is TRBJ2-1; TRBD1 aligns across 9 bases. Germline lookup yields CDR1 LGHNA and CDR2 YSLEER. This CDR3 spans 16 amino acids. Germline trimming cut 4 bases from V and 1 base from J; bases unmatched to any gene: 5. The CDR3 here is CASSLRQGGSYNEQFF. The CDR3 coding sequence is TGCGCCAGCAGCCTTCGACAGGGGGGATCCTACAATGAGCAGTTCTTC.

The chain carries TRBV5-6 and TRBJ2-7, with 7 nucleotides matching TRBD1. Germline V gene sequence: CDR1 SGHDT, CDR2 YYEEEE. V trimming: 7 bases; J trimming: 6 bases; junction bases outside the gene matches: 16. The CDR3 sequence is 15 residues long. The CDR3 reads CASGYLGQEESEQYF. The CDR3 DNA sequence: TGTGCCAGCGGGTATCTTGGACAGGAAGAGTCCGAGCAGTACTTC.